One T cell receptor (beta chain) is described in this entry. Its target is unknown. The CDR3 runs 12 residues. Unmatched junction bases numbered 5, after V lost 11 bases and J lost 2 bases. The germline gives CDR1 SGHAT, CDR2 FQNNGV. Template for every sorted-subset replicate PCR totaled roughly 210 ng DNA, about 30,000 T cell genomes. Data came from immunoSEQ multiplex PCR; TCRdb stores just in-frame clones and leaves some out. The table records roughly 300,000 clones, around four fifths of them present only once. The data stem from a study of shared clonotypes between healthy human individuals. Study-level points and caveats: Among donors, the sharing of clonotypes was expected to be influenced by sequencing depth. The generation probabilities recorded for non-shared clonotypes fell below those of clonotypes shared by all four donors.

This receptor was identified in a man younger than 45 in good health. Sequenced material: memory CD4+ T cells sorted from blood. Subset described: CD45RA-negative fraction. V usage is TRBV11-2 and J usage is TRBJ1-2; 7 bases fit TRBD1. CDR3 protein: CALRDSNYGYTF. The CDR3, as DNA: TGTGCCCTACGGGACAGCAACTATGGCTACACCTTC.